This entry lists 5 T cell receptor beta chains sequenced from one sample in a study of OX40 agonist ivuxolimab in advanced cancers. Library method: the immunoSEQ multiplex PCR assay. This immuneACCESS table, as held by TCRdb, lists in-frame sequences with V and J called but not all clones. Of the missing ones, under half trace to an unresolved V gene in checked studies; the others have no known cause. This sample gives 30,000 to 45,000 clones in total; about four fifths of them show up just once. 1.9% of the sample belongs to the ten largest clones. The sequencing here drew on CD4+ or CD8+ T cells sorted from blood, taken in a trial of the OX40 agonist ivuxolimab. These receptors originate from an adult with an advanced solid tumor such as melanoma, head and neck, liver or kidney cancer.

The chain employs TRBV9 and TRBJ1-2, with D possibly matching TRBD1 (6 bases). V lost 0 bases and J lost 7, with 13 bases in between. CDR1 is SGDLS, CDR2 YYNGEE, per germline. This CDR3 is built from 14 residues. This CDR3 is CASSVDPPGAGYTF. For the CDR3, the DNA is TGTGCCAGCAGCGTAGACCCACCGGGGGCTGGCTACACCTTC.

The rearrangement links TRBV6-6 to TRBJ1-2; TRBD1 aligns across 8 bases. The trim removed 5 bases at V and 7 bases at J, leaving 6 bases unmatched. Germline values: CDR1 MNHNY, CDR2 SVGAGI (reference sequence). This CDR3 comprises 13 residues. This CDR3 is CASSDRGASGYTF. In DNA form, the CDR3 reads TGTGCCAGCAGTGACAGGGGTGCGAGTGGCTACACCTTC.

The gene calls are TRBV7-9 and TRBJ1-1; D is undetermined. This CDR3 spans 13 amino acids. Germline CDR1 and CDR2: SEHNR and FQNEAQ (reference sequence). With 2 bases removed from V and 7 bases from J, the gap between germline ends came to 11 bases. The DNA for the CDR3 is TGTGCCAGCAGCTTATGGACCGAGCGTGAAGCTTTCTTT. Amino acid sequence: CASSLWTEREAFF.

This chain links TRBV6-5 with TRBJ1-2; a possible D gene is TRBD1 (5 bases). V lost 5 bases to trimming and J lost 4 bases, with 17 bases between them. The CDR3 totals 15 residues. The germline V gene has CDR1 MNHEY and CDR2 SVGAGI. The CDR3 sequence: CASSPGGLPGYGYTF. In DNA, the CDR3 is TGTGCCAGCAGTCCGGGGGGTCTCCCGGGCTATGGCTACACCTTC.

In its sample, this clone was seen once. The CDR3 protein is CASSRPGRVNTEAFF. CDR3 nucleotides: TGTGCCAGCAGTCGCCCGGGACGGGTGAACACTGAAGCTTTCTTT. The chain has TRBV6-5 and TRBJ1-1, with TRBD1 as a possible D gene (5 bases). This CDR3 region has 15 residues. Germline lookup yields CDR1 MNHEY and CDR2 SVGAGI. The ends were cut back, 5 bases at V and 0 bases at J, with 13 bases in the middle.